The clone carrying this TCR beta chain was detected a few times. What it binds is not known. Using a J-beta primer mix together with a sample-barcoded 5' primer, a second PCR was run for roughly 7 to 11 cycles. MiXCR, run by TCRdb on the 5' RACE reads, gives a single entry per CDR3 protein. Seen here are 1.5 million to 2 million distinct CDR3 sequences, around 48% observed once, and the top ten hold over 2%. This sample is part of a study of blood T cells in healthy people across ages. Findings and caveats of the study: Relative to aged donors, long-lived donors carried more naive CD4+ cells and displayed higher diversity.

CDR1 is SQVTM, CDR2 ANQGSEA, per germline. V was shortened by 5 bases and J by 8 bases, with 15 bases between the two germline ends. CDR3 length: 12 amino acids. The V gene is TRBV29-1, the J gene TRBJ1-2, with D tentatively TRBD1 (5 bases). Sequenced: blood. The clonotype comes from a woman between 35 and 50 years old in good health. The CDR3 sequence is CSVRGVVGGYTF. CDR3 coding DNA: TGCAGCGTTCGAGGGGTAGTAGGGGGCTACACCTTC.